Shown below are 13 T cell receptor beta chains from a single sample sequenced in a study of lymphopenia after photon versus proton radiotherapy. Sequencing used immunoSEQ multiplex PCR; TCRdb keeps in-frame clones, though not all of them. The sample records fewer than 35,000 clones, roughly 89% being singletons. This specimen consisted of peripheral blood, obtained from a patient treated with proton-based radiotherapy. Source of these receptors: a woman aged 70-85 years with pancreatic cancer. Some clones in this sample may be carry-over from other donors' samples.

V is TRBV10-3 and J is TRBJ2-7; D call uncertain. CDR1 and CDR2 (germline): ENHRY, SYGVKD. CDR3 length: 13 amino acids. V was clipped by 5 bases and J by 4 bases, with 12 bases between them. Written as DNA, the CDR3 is TGTGCCATCAGTAACCAGAGTGCATACGAGCAGTACTTC. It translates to CAISNQSAYEQYF.

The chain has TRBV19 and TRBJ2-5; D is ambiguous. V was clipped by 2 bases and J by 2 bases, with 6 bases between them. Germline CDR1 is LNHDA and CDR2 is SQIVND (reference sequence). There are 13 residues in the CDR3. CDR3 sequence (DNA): TGTGCCAGTAGTATACAAACACAAGAGACCCAGTACTTC. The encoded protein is CASSIQTQETQYF.

The CDR3 DNA is TGTGCCAGCAGTTTCTGGACAGGGGGCCTGGCGAACACCGGGGAGCTGTTTTTT. Amino acids: CASSFWTGGLANTGELFF. This rearrangement joins TRBV27 to TRBJ2-2, with 11 positions matching TRBD1. The J segment lost 0 bases and the V segment lost 3 bases, leaving 6 bases of the junction unmatched. This CDR3 spans 18 amino acids. Germline lookup yields CDR1 MNHEY and CDR2 SMNVEV (reference sequence).

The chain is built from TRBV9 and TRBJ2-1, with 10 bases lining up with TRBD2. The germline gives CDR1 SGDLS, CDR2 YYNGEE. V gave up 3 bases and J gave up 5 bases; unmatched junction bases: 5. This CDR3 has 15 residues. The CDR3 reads CASSASGRSHNEQFF. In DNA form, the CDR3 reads TGTGCCAGCAGCGCTAGCGGGAGAAGCCACAATGAGCAGTTCTTC.

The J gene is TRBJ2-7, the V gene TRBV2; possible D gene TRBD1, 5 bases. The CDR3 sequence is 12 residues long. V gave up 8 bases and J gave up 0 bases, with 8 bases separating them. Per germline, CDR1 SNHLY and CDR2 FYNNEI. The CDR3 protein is CASATDSYEQYF. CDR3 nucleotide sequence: TGTGCCAGCGCGACAGACTCCTACGAGCAGTACTTC.

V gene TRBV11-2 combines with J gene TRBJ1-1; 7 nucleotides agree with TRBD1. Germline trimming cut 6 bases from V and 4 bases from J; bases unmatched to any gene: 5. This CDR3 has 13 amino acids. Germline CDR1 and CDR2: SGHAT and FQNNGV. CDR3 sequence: CASSRDRLTEAFF. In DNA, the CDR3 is TGTGCCAGCAGTCGGGACAGACTCACTGAAGCTTTCTTT.

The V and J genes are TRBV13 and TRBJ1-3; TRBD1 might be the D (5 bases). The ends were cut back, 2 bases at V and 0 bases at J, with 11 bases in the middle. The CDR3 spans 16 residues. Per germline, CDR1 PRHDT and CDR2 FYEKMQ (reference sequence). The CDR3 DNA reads TGTGCCAGCAGCTTACACGGGGGAGTCTCTGGAAACACCATATATTTT. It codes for CASSLHGGVSGNTIYF.

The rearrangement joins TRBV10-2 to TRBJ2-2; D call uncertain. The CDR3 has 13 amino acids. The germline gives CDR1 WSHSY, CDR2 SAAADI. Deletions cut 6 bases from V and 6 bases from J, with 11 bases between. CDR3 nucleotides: TGCGCCAGCAGCCGGGCCCCTCCCGGGGAGCTGTTTTTT. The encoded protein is CASSRAPPGELFF.

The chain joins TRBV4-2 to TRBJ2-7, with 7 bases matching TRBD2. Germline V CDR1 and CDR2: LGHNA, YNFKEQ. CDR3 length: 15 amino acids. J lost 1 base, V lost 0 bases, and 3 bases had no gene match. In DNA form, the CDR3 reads TGTGCCAGCAGCCAAGACGGGACTACATCCTACGAGCAGTACTTC. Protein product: CASSQDGTTSYEQYF.

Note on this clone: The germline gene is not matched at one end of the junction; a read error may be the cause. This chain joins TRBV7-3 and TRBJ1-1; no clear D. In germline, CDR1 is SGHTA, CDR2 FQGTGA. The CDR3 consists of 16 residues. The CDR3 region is CASSLGPGGLNSEAFF. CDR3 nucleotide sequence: TGTGCCAGCAGCTTAGGTCCAGGTGGGTTGAACAGTGAAGCTTTCTTT.

CDR3 region: CASGTSGSGNEQFF. CDR3 bases: TGCGCCAGCGGGACTAGCGGGAGTGGGAATGAGCAGTTCTTC. The chain links TRBV5-1 to TRBJ2-1, with TRBD2 matching over 14 bases. J lost 7 bases, V lost 7 bases, and 4 bases had no gene match. This CDR3 is built from 14 residues. Germline CDR1 SGHRS, CDR2 YFSETQ.

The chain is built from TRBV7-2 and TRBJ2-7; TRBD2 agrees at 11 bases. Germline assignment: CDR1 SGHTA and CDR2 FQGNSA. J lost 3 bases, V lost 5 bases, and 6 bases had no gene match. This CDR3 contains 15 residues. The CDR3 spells CASSHSGLAGYEQYF. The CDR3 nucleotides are TGTGCCAGCAGCCATTCCGGACTAGCGGGCTACGAGCAGTACTTC. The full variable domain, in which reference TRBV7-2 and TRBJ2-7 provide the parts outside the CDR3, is GAGVSQSPSNKVTEKGKDVELRCDPISGHTALYWYRQSLGQGLEFLIYFQGNSAPDKSGLPSDRFSAERTGGSVSTLTIQRTQQEDSAVYLCASSHSGLAGYEQYFGPGTRLTVT.

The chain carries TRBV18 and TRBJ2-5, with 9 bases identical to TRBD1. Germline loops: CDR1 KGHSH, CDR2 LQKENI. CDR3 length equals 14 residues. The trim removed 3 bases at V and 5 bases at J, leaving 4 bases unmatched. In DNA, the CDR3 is TGTGCCAGCTCACCGACAGGGGGAGGTGAGACCCAGTACTTC. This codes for CASSPTGGGETQYF.